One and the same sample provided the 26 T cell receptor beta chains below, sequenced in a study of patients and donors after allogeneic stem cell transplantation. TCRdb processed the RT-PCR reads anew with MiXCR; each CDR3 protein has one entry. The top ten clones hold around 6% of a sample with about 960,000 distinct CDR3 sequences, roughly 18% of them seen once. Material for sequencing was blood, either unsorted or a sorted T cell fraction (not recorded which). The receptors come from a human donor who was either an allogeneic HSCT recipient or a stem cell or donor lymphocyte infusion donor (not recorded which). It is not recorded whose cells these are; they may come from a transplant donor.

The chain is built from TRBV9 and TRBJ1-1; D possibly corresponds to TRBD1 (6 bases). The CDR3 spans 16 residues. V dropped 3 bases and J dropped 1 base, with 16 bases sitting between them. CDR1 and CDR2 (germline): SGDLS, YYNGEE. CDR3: CASSALVGGRNTEAFF. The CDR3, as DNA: TGTGCCAGCAGCGCCCTGGTAGGGGGGAGGAACACTGAAGCTTTCTTT.

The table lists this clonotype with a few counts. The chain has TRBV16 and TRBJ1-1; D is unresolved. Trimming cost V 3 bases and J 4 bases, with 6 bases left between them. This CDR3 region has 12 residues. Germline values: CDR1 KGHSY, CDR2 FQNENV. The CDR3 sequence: CASSHNPTEAFF. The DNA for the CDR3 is TGTGCCAGCAGCCATAATCCCACTGAAGCTTTCTTT.

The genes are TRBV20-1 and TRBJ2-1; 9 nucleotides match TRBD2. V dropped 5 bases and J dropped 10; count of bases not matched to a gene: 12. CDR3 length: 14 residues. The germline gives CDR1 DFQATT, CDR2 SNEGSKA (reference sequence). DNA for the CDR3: TGCAGTGCTTATAGCGGGAGCGGGAATTGGGAGCAGTTCTTC. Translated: CSAYSGSGNWEQFF.

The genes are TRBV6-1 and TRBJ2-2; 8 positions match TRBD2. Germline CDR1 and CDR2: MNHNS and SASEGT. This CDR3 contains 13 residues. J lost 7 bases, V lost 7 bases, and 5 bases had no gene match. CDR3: CASIGSGNGELFF. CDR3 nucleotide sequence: TGTGCCAGCATCGGTAGCGGGAACGGGGAGCTGTTTTTT.

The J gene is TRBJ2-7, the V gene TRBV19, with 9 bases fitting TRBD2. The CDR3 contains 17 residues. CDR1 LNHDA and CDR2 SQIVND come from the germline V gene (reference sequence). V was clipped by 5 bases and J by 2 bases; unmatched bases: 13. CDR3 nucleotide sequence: TGTGCCAGTAGTCCAACCCCGAGACTAGCGGTAACCTACGAGCAGTACTTC. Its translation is CASSPTPRLAVTYEQYF.

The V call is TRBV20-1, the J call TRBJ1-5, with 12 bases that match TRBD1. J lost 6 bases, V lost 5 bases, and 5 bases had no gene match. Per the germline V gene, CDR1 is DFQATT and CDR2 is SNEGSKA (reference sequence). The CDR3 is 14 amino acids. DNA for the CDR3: TGCAGTGCTCCGGGACAGGGGGCGGGTCAGCCCCAGCATTTT. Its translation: CSAPGQGAGQPQHF.

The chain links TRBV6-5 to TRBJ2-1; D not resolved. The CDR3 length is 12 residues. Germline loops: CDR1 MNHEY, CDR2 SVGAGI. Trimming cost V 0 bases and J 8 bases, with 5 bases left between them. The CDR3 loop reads CASSYSMYEQFF. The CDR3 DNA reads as TGTGCCAGCAGTTACTCTATGTATGAGCAGTTCTTC.

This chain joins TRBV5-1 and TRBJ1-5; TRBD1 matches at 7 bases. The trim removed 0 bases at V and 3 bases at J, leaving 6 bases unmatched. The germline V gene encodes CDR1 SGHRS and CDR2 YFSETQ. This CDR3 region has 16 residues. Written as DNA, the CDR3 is TGCGCCAGCAGCTTGGCCCTAGGGACAGACAATCAGCCCCAGCATTTT. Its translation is CASSLALGTDNQPQHF. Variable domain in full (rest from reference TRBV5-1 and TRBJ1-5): KAGVTQTPRYLIKTRGQQVTLSCSPISGHRSVSWYQQTPGQGLQFLFEYFSETQRNKGNFPGRFSGRQFSNSRSEMNVSTLELGDSALYLCASSLALGTDNQPQHFGDGTRLSIL.

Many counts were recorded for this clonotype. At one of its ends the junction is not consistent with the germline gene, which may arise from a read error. CDR3 residues: CRTHYRDSYGYTF. CDR3 sequence (DNA): TGCCGAACTCACTACAGGGATAGCTATGGCTACACCTTC. The chain joins TRBV5-6 to TRBJ1-2, with D possibly being TRBD1 (6 bases). The CDR3 extends over 13 amino acids. The germline CDR1 and CDR2 sequences are SGHDT and YYEEEE.

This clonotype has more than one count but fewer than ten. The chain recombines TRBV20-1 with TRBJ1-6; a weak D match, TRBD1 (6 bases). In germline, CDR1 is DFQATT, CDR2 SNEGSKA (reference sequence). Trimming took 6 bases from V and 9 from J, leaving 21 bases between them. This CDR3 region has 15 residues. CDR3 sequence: CSARTGARITSPLHF. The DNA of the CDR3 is TGCAGTGCCAGGACGGGGGCGCGAATAACTTCACCCCTCCACTTT.

CDR3 loop: CASTSRDLAGIGNEQFF. The CDR3 coding sequence is TGTGCCAGCACCAGTCGGGACCTAGCGGGAATTGGCAATGAGCAGTTCTTC. The rearrangement uses TRBV12-3 or TRBV12-4 and TRBJ2-1; 9 positions agree with TRBD2. This CDR3 has 17 amino acids. J gave up 6 bases and V 7 bases, and 16 bases lay outside the gene matches.

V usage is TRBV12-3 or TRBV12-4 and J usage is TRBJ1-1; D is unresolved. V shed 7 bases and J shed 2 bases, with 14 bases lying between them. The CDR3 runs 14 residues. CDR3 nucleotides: TGTGCCAGCACCTGGTATGACCACAACACTGAAGCTTTCTTT. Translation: CASTWYDHNTEAFF.

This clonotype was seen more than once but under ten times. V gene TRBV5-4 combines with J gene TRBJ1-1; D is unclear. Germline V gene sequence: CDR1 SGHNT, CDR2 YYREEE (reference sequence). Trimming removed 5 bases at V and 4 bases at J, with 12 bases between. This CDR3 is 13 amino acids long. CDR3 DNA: TGTGCCAGCAGTTATTCGTGGCGCACTGAAGCTTTCTTT. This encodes CASSYSWRTEAFF.

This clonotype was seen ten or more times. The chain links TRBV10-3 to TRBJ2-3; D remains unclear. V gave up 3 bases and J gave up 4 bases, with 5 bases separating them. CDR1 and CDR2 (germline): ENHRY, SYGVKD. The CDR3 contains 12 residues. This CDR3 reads CAISEAADTQYF. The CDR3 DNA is TGTGCCATCAGTGAAGCAGCAGATACGCAGTATTTT.

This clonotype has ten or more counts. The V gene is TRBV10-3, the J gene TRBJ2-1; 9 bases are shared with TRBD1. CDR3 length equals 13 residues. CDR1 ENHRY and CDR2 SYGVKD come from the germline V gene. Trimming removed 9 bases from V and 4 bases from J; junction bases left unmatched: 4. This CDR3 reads CAMRDREYNEQFF. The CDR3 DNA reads TGTGCCATGCGGGACAGGGAGTACAATGAGCAGTTCTTC.

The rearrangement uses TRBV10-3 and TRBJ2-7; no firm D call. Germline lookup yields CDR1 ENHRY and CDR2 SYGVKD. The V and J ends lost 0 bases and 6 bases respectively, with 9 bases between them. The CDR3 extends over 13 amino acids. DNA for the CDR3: TGTGCCATCAGTGAGTCGGCGACTCGCGAGCAGTACTTC. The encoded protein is CAISESATREQYF.

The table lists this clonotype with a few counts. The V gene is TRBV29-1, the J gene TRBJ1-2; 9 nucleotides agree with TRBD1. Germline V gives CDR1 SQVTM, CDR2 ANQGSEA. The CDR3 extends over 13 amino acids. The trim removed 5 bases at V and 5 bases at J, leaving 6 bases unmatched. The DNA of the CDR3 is TGCAGCGTTTTGGACAGGGGCGGTTATGGCTACACCTTC. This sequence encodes CSVLDRGGYGYTF.

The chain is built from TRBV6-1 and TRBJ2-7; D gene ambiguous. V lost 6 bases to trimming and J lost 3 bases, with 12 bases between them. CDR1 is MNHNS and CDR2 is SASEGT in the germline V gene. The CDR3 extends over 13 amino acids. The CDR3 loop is CASRARNGYEQYF. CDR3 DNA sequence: TGTGCCAGCAGAGCCCGAAATGGCTACGAGCAGTACTTC.

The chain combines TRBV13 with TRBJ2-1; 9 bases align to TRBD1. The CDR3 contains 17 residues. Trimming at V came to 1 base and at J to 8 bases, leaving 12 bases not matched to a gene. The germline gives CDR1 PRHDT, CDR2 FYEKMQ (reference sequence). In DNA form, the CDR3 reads TGTGCCAGCAGCTTAGTGGCGAGGGACAGGGCTCTCCATGAGCAGTTCTTC. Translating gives CASSLVARDRALHEQFF.

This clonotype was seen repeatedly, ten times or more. The CDR3 sequence: CASSSRDRGGSPLHF. DNA of the CDR3: TGTGCCAGCAGCTCGAGGGACAGGGGGGGTTCACCCCTCCACTTT. V usage is TRBV7-2 and J usage is TRBJ1-6, with TRBD1 matching 11 bases. Germline trimming cut 4 bases from V and 9 bases from J; bases unmatched to any gene: 5. There are 15 residues in the CDR3. Per germline, CDR1 SGHTA and CDR2 FQGNSA.

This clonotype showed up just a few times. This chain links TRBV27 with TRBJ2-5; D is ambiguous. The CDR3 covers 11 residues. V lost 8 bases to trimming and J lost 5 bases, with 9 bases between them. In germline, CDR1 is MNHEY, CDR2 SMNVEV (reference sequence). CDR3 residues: CASHKGETQYF. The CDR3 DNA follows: TGTGCCAGCCACAAAGGGGAGACCCAGTACTTC.

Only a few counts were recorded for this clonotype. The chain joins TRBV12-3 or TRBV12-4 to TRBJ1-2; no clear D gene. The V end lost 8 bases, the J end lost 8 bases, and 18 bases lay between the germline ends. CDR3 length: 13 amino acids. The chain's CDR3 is CASALGSLGGYTF. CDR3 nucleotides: TGTGCCAGCGCCCTTGGGTCCCTCGGGGGCTACACCTTC.

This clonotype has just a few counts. DNA of the CDR3: TGCAGCGTTGCGGTGGGGGCACTAATCACTGAAGCTTTCTTT. Its translation: CSVAVGALITEAFF. The chain joins TRBV29-1 to TRBJ1-1, with D tentatively TRBD1 (6 bases). V lost 4 bases and J lost 4, with 16 bases in between. This CDR3 region has 14 residues. Germline V lookup: CDR1 SQVTM, CDR2 ANQGSEA.

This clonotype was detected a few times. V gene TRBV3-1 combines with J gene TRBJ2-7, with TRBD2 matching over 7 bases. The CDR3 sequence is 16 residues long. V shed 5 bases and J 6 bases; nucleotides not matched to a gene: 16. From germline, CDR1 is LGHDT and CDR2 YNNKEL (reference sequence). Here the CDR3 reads CASSFSPGGPRAEQYF. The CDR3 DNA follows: TGTGCCAGCAGCTTCTCCCCGGGGGGTCCTCGGGCCGAGCAGTACTTC.

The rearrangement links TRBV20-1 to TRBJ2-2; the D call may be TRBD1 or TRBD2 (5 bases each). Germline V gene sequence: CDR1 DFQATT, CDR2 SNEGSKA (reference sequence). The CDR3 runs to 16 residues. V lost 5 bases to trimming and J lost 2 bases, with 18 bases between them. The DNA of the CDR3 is TGCAGTGCTGAACGCCGGGACCAGCGTAACACCGGGGAGCTGTTTTTT. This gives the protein CSAERRDQRNTGELFF.

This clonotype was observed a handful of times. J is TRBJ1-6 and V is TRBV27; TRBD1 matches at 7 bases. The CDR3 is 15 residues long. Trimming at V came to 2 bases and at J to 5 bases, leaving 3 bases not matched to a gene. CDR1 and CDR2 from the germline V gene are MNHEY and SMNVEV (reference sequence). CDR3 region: CASSLRDRDNSPLHF. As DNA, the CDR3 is TGTGCCAGCAGTTTAAGGGACAGAGATAATTCACCCCTCCACTTT.